A single sample gave rise to the 27 T cell receptor beta chains below, sequenced in a study of T-cell memory formation after mild COVID-19. One entry per CDR3 protein, called by TCRdb with MiXCR from the 5' RACE reads. The sample records around 200,000 distinct CDR3 sequences, about 10% being singletons. Sequenced: PBMCs or a T cell subset sorted from them (not recorded which). These TCRs come from a man aged 18 to 30 who had mild COVID-19 (a few samples of this study predate the infection). Cell type and time point are not known.

The V and J genes are TRBV6-5 and TRBJ1-2; D remains ambiguous. Trimming shortened V by 4 bases and J by 5 bases, and 11 bases separated the two germline ends. There are 13 residues in the CDR3. Per germline, CDR1 MNHEY and CDR2 SVGAGI. The CDR3 DNA reads TGTGCCAGCAGTTCGCCCATTACGTATGGCTACACCTTC. The encoded protein is CASSSPITYGYTF.

The rearrangement links TRBV4-2 to TRBJ2-2; 8 bases match TRBD2. Trimming removed 0 bases from V and 0 bases from J; junction bases left unmatched: 6. The CDR3 runs 18 residues. Germline V gene data show CDR1 as LGHNA and CDR2 as YNFKEQ. This CDR3 reads CASSQELLAGPNTGELFF. Here the CDR3 DNA reads TGTGCCAGCAGCCAAGAACTCCTAGCGGGCCCGAACACCGGGGAGCTGTTTTTT.

This clonotype was observed at least ten times. V is TRBV7-2 and J is TRBJ1-5; D gene unclear. CDR3 length: 15 residues. CDR1 is SGHTA, CDR2 FQGNSA, per germline. Trimming left V 1 base short and J 3 bases short, with 10 bases between. CDR3 amino acids: CASSLDWASNQPQHF. In DNA, the CDR3 is TGTGCCAGCAGCTTAGATTGGGCCTCCAATCAGCCCCAGCATTTT.

The rearrangement links TRBV7-2 to TRBJ2-7, with D unclear. Germline values: CDR1 SGHTA, CDR2 FQGNSA. This CDR3 spans 13 amino acids. The ends were cut back, 4 bases at V and 3 bases at J, with 10 bases in the middle. CDR3 DNA: TGTGCCAGCAGCTCATCGCTTTACTACGAGCAGTACGTC. This encodes CASSSSLYYEQYV.

The V gene is TRBV18, the J gene TRBJ2-1, with D perhaps matching TRBD1 (5 bases). Trimming cost V 3 bases and J 5 bases, with 8 bases left between them. The CDR3 is made up of 13 amino acids. Germline CDR1 and CDR2: KGHSH and LQKENI. The CDR3 DNA follows: TGTGCCAGCTCACCTAGCAGGGACAATGAGCAGTTCTTC. Its protein product is CASSPSRDNEQFF.

The rearrangement joins TRBV7-2 to TRBJ2-3; D perhaps matches TRBD2 (5 bases). Trimming shortened V by 3 bases and J by 10 bases, and 17 bases separated the two germline ends. In germline, CDR1 is SGHTA, CDR2 FQGNSA. The CDR3 runs 14 residues. The CDR3 is CASSLDLSKSAQYF. DNA of the CDR3: TGTGCCAGCAGCTTGGACTTATCCAAAAGCGCGCAGTATTTT. Looking up the rest from reference TRBV7-2 and TRBJ2-3 gives the full variable domain: GAGVSQSPSNKVTEKGKDVELRCDPISGHTALYWYRQSLGQGLEFLIYFQGNSAPDKSGLPSDRFSAERTGGSVSTLTIQRTQQEDSAVYLCASSLDLSKSAQYFGPGTRLTVL.

The rearrangement joins TRBV5-1 to TRBJ1-1, with a tentative D call TRBD1 (5 bases). Trimming took 2 bases from V and 5 from J, leaving 19 bases between them. Germline CDR1 reads SGHRS; CDR2 reads YFSETQ. This CDR3 is built from 16 residues. The DNA for the CDR3 is TGCGCCAGCAGCTTTAGTTTCGCAGGGAGGGAGACTGAAGCTTTCTTT. Its protein product is CASSFSFAGRETEAFF.

This clonotype was counted many times. V gene TRBV6-5 combines with J gene TRBJ2-7, with 8 bases identical to TRBD1. J lost 2 bases, V lost 3 bases, and 6 bases had no gene match. CDR3 length equals 15 residues. From germline, CDR1 is MNHEY and CDR2 SVGAGI. CDR3 sequence reads: CASSYEPRGPYEQYF. The CDR3 DNA reads as TGTGCCAGCAGTTATGAACCCAGGGGGCCCTACGAGCAGTACTTC.

DNA for the CDR3: TGCGCCAGCAGCCATCGTACCAGGGGGAGTGAGCAGTTCTTC. Residues: CASSHRTRGSEQFF. The chain combines TRBV4-3 with TRBJ2-1; 7 nucleotides align to TRBD1. The CDR3 covers 14 residues. Germline V gene lookup returns CDR1 LGHNA and CDR2 YSLEER. Trimming at V came to 3 bases and at J to 9 bases, leaving 8 bases not matched to a gene.

This clonotype was detected a few times. The V gene is TRBV7-8, the J gene TRBJ1-5, with D uncertain. Germline loops: CDR1 SGHVS, CDR2 FQNEAQ. V was shortened by 1 base and J by 7 bases, with 14 bases between the two germline ends. The CDR3 is 15 residues long. The CDR3 sequence is CASSLGRVAGQPQHF. The CDR3 coding sequence is TGTGCCAGCAGCTTAGGACGGGTTGCGGGACAGCCCCAGCATTTT.

This clonotype was counted only a few times. V is TRBV20-1 and J is TRBJ1-4; D is unclear. CDR3 size: 14 residues. CDR1 DFQATT and CDR2 SNEGSKA come from the germline V gene (reference sequence). Trimming stripped 3 bases from V and 8 bases from J, with 16 bases between. CDR3 nucleotides: TGCAGTGCTAGGGGGAACGGGAGATGGGAAAAACTGTTTTTT. Translated: CSARGNGRWEKLFF.

The V gene is TRBV5-6, the J gene TRBJ2-5; 9 bases line up with TRBD2. This CDR3 comprises 13 residues. In germline, CDR1 is SGHDT, CDR2 YYEEEE. Trimming removed 6 bases from V and 5 bases from J; junction bases left unmatched: 5. The CDR3 is CASNLAGVETQYF. CDR3 in DNA: TGTGCCAGCAACTTAGCGGGGGTGGAGACCCAGTACTTC.

This clonotype was detected only a few times. The V call is TRBV5-1, the J call TRBJ2-5; 12 nucleotides match TRBD2. Germline CDR1 SGHRS, CDR2 YFSETQ. The J segment lost 5 bases and the V segment lost 4 bases, leaving 9 bases of the junction unmatched. The CDR3 sequence is 16 residues long. CDR3 DNA: TGCGCCAGCAGCATTCGAGGTCTAGCGGGGGGGGAGACCCAGTACTTC. Protein sequence: CASSIRGLAGGETQYF. The whole variable domain, filled in from reference TRBV5-1 and TRBJ2-5, reads KAGVTQTPRYLIKTRGQQVTLSCSPISGHRSVSWYQQTPGQGLQFLFEYFSETQRNKGNFPGRFSGRQFSNSRSEMNVSTLELGDSALYLCASSIRGLAGGETQYFGPGTRLLVL.

V and J are TRBV7-3 and TRBJ2-5; D is unresolved. V was clipped by 0 bases and J by 2 bases, with 7 bases between them. CDR1 SGHTA and CDR2 FQGTGA come from the germline V gene. The CDR3 sequence is 14 residues long. The CDR3 here is CASSLTGWQETQYF. The CDR3 DNA reads as TGTGCCAGCAGCTTAACCGGGTGGCAAGAGACCCAGTACTTC.

The CDR3 DNA is TGTGCCAGCAGCTTAGATCGGGGTTGGGAGAATGAGCAGTTCTTC. Residues: CASSLDRGWENEQFF. The rearrangement joins TRBV7-9 to TRBJ2-1, with D possibly matching TRBD2 (5 bases). There are 15 residues in the CDR3. CDR1 SEHNR and CDR2 FQNEAQ come from the germline V gene (reference sequence). The germline V and J ends were trimmed by 1 base and 7 bases, with 14 bases remaining between them.

This clonotype was seen a few times. V is TRBV10-3 and J is TRBJ1-4, with 7 positions matching TRBD1. The V segment lost 6 bases and the J segment 6 bases; nucleotides outside the gene matches: 4. Germline CDR1 ENHRY, CDR2 SYGVKD. The CDR3 has 13 residues. The CDR3 DNA follows: TGTGCCATCAGCGACAGGGAGCATGAAAAACTGTTTTTT. It specifies CAISDREHEKLFF.

There are many counts of this clonotype. The chain couples TRBV5-1 to TRBJ2-2; weak D call: TRBD1 (6 bases). The germline V gene has CDR1 SGHRS and CDR2 YFSETQ. Trimming pared 0 bases from V and 3 bases from J, leaving 9 bases between. The CDR3 extends over 15 amino acids. CDR3 in amino acids: CASSLEGQDTGELFF. Written as DNA, the CDR3 is TGCGCCAGCAGCTTGGAGGGACAAGACACCGGGGAGCTGTTTTTT.

The CDR3 DNA follows: TGTGCCAGCAGCTTGGTGACAGGGGGTTCCCGTGAAGCTTTCTTT. The encoded protein is CASSLVTGGSREAFF. The J gene is TRBJ1-1, the V gene TRBV5-5; 9 bases line up with TRBD1. The CDR3 length is 15 residues. Germline lookup yields CDR1 SGHKS and CDR2 YYEKEE (reference sequence). The V segment lost 0 bases and the J segment 7 bases; nucleotides outside the gene matches: 7.

This chain uses TRBV3-1 with TRBJ2-4, with no clear D. The CDR3 contains 15 residues. In germline, CDR1 is LGHDT, CDR2 YNNKEL (reference sequence). V shed 4 bases and J shed 11 bases, with 21 bases lying between them. The CDR3 is CASSPLPDGYPFQYF. CDR3 sequence (DNA): TGTGCCAGCAGCCCCCTACCCGACGGATACCCCTTTCAGTACTTC.

This clonotype was observed a handful of times. V is TRBV7-2 and J is TRBJ2-1; TRBD2 agrees at 10 bases. This CDR3 is 16 amino acids long. The V segment lost 1 base and the J segment 6 bases; nucleotides outside the gene matches: 6. Germline loops: CDR1 SGHTA, CDR2 FQGNSA. CDR3 DNA sequence: TGTGCCAGCAGCTTAGTAGGACTAGCGGCCTTCAATGAGCAGTTCTTC. It is translated as CASSLVGLAAFNEQFF.

There are a few counts of this clonotype. The chain is built from TRBV7-9 and TRBJ2-2; D might be TRBD1 or TRBD2, each matching 6 bases. This CDR3 spans 16 amino acids. Trimming cost V 0 bases and J 4 bases, with 12 bases left between them. Germline-derived CDR1 and CDR2 are SEHNR and FQNEAQ (reference sequence). The CDR3 is CASSLARGHSTGELFF. The CDR3 DNA sequence: TGTGCCAGCAGCTTAGCACGGGGGCATAGCACCGGGGAGCTGTTTTTT.

Here the CDR3 DNA reads TGTGCCACCCCGCGGGACCAGCCCCAGCATTTT. Amino acids: CATPRDQPQHF. The chain combines TRBV6-9 with TRBJ1-5; perhaps TRBD1 as D (5 bases). V was trimmed by 10 bases and J by 7 bases, leaving 11 bases between them. Germline-derived CDR1 and CDR2 are MNHGY and SVAAGI. This CDR3 has 11 residues.

The genes are TRBV29-1 and TRBJ2-1, with 8 bases fitting TRBD1. The CDR3 runs to 15 residues. The germline CDR1 and CDR2 sequences are SQVTM and ANQGSEA. V lost 6 bases and J lost 9; bases outside the gene matches: 16. CDR3 in amino acids: CSVAPPTDRGGEQFF. The DNA for the CDR3 is TGCAGCGTAGCCCCGCCAACTGACAGGGGAGGTGAGCAGTTCTTC.

The V call is TRBV5-5, the J call TRBJ2-7, with D perhaps TRBD1 (5 bases). This CDR3 has 15 residues. The V and J ends lost 4 bases and 3 bases respectively, with 17 bases between them. Germline lookup yields CDR1 SGHKS and CDR2 YYEKEE (reference sequence). This chain's CDR3 is CASSPGPGKDYEQYV. The CDR3 nucleotides are TGTGCCAGCAGCCCTGGGCCAGGGAAAGACTACGAGCAGTACGTC.

The chain uses TRBV12-3 or TRBV12-4 and TRBJ1-2; no reliable D call. The ends were cut back, 2 bases at V and 9 bases at J, with 4 bases in the middle. The CDR3 covers 10 residues. The CDR3 loop is CASSLRSYTF. As DNA, the CDR3 is TGTGCCAGCAGTTTAAGGAGCTACACCTTC.

This chain connects TRBV6-2 or TRBV6-3 to TRBJ1-5, with a possible D match to TRBD1 (6 bases). Germline V lookup: CDR1 MNHEY, CDR2 SVGEGT. CDR3 length equals 15 residues. Trimming shortened V by 6 bases and J by 4 bases, and 16 bases separated the two germline ends. CDR3 DNA: TGTGCCAGCAGCCCGATAAGCGACAGGAATCAGCCCCAGCATTTT. Amino acid sequence: CASSPISDRNQPQHF.

This clonotype has only a few counts. The chain links TRBV11-2 to TRBJ1-2; 9 nucleotides match TRBD1. The CDR3 spans 16 residues. J lost 3 bases, V lost 1 base, and 6 bases had no gene match. Germline V CDR1 and CDR2: SGHAT, FQNNGV. The CDR3 loop is CASSLGYRGPDYGYTF. The CDR3 DNA sequence: TGTGCCAGCAGCTTAGGCTACAGGGGGCCTGACTATGGCTACACCTTC. The full variable domain, with the rest looked up from reference TRBV11-2 and TRBJ1-2, is EAGVAQSPRYKIIEKRQSVAFWCNPISGHATLYWYQQILGQGPKLLIQFQNNGVVDDSQLPKDRFSAERLKGVDSTLKIQPAKLEDSAVYLCASSLGYRGPDYGYTFGSGTRLTVV.